This TCR beta chain stems from a study of control samples from healthy donors and cancer patients. V was cut by 6 bases and J by 2 bases, with 16 bases left in between. The V gene's germline CDR1 is SNHLY and CDR2 FYNNEI. The CDR3 spans 15 residues. Using immunoSEQ multiplex PCR, the repertoire was profiled, and TCRdb retains in-frame clones only, with some absent. Of around 130,000 clones detected, around nine tenths appear once; the ten largest clones hold about 3.2%. Sequencing input: blood. This clonotype was sampled from a middle-aged man in good health. The V and J genes are TRBV2 and TRBJ2-5, with D maybe TRBD1 (6 bases). The CDR3 spells CASRTIQGRQETQYF. CDR3 DNA: TGTGCCAGCAGGACCATACAGGGTCGGCAAGAGACCCAGTACTTC.